A selection of T cell receptor beta chains follows, all from one sample in a study of molecular identifiers for immune sequencing clone quantification. TCRdb re-called the PCR reads through MiXCR, storing one row per CDR3 protein. Of about 320,000 distinct CDR3 sequences in the sample, roughly 23% were seen once. Sequenced: naive CD8+ T cells from blood, with Jurkat cell RNA spiked in. These TCRs come from a human donor in good health. Some libraries in this study had Jurkat cell RNA spiked in. Both conserved end residues are trimmed from each CDR3. Each record gives: D gene, J gene, V gene, CDR3 protein. A D gene is named only where the DNA matches it firmly.

TRBD1 TRBJ2-7 TRBV3-1 TSQPGTGGEQY
. TRBJ1-5 TRBV27 ASSSGPGWPQH
. TRBJ2-7 TRBV7-2 ASSPASAYAEQY
TRBD2 TRBJ2-2 TRBV7-9 ASSFRRGDGTSGRSGGELF
. TRBJ2-5 TRBV27 ASSLGFQETQY
TRBD2 TRBJ2-1 TRBV12-3/TRBV12-4 ASSYSPYAGTRAYNEQF
TRBD2 TRBJ2-5 TRBV6-2/TRBV6-3 ASSYSLTGGESETQY
. TRBJ1-1 TRBV12-3/TRBV12-4 ASSLGLAENTEAF
. TRBJ2-2 TRBV6-5 ASSYSAGGRELF
. TRBJ2-3 TRBV7-9 ASPPLSGSTDTQY
. TRBJ2-7 TRBV10-3 AIRDISYEQY
. TRBJ2-5 TRBV4-1 ASSQGPTRSSQETQY
. TRBJ1-1 TRBV7-9 ASSLMVTEAF
. TRBJ1-1 TRBV27 ASSSPGETEAF
. TRBJ2-3 TRBV5-4 ASSLAQGRQY
. TRBJ1-2 TRBV6-2/TRBV6-3 ASSYHVPANYGYT
TRBD1 TRBJ2-7 TRBV6-5 ASSARDRWGYEQY
. TRBJ2-2 TRBV24-1 ATSVFGELF
TRBD1 TRBJ2-7 TRBV7-9 ASGERADRAIYEQY
TRBD1 TRBJ2-3 TRBV2 ASSESRQGARTDTQY
TRBD1 TRBJ1-1 TRBV19 ASSRVQGALMNTEAF
TRBD2 TRBJ2-7 TRBV19 ASSIAGTNYEQY
. TRBJ2-1 TRBV3-1 ASSQDRQGYHEQF
. TRBJ2-6 TRBV4-1 ASSLDTSGANVLT
. TRBJ2-3 TRBV7-9 ASSSRAGTTDTQY
TRBD1 TRBJ1-1 TRBV12-3/TRBV12-4 ASSPTRGQEKDTEAF
. TRBJ1-4 TRBV7-9 ASSLELATNEKLF
TRBD1 TRBJ1-4 TRBV6-5 ASSLDRVNEKLF